One and the same sample provided the 24 T cell receptor beta chains below, sequenced in a study of T cells after yellow fever vaccination. Each CDR3 protein is one row after TCRdb ran MiXCR on the 5' RACE reads. The data contain some 300,000 distinct CDR3 sequences, approximately 12% of them seen just once; the ten biggest clones take up over 3%. The sample here was CD4+ T cells sorted from PBMCs, taken 45 days after the yellow fever booster vaccination. Receptors originate from a man between 18 and 29 years old who received the YFV17D yellow fever vaccine.

This clonotype was seen more than once but under ten times. The chain has TRBV7-9 and TRBJ2-1; D perhaps matches TRBD2 (7 bases). The V gene lost 8 bases and the J gene lost 7 bases, with 15 bases spanning the gap. This CDR3 comprises 13 residues. Looked up from germline, CDR1 is SEHNR and CDR2 is FQNEAQ (reference sequence). In DNA, the CDR3 is TGTGCCAGCCGTCGGGGGGCCAGGAATGAGCAGTTCTTC. Residues: CASRRGARNEQFF.

This clonotype appeared a few times. The chain combines TRBV4-3 with TRBJ1-5; D uncertain. Trimming removed 0 bases at V and 10 bases at J, with 10 bases between. Germline values: CDR1 LGHNA, CDR2 YSLEER. The CDR3 length is 13 residues. DNA of the CDR3: TGCGCCAGCAGCCAAGACTGGAGTGGCCCCCAGCATTTT. It yields the protein CASSQDWSGPQHF.

This clonotype has a count of ten or more. This chain joins TRBV29-1 and TRBJ2-7; TRBD2 matches 8 bases. The CDR3 consists of 11 residues. Germline CDR1 is SQVTM and CDR2 is ANQGSEA. The V segment lost 6 bases and the J segment 6 bases; nucleotides outside the gene matches: 4. The CDR3, as DNA: TGCAGCGTCCAGCGGGGGAGCGAGCAGTACTTC. Its translation: CSVQRGSEQYF.

This clonotype showed up just a few times. The V and J genes are TRBV7-9 and TRBJ1-5; D is undetermined. Deletions cut 3 bases from V and 5 bases from J, with 11 bases between. This CDR3 is built from 14 residues. In germline, CDR1 is SEHNR, CDR2 FQNEAQ (reference sequence). The CDR3 region has the DNA TGTGCCAGCAGCTTCGGTTGGGAGGATCAGCCCCAGCATTTT. It is translated as CASSFGWEDQPQHF.

The chain links TRBV9 to TRBJ2-7; D remains unclear. This CDR3 is built from 18 residues. Germline lookup yields CDR1 SGDLS and CDR2 YYNGEE. Trimming pared 2 bases from V and 2 bases from J, leaving 23 bases between. The CDR3 DNA reads TGTGCCAGCAGCGTTAAGAGAGGCCGGGTCCCGGCAGCCTACGAGCAGTACGTC. It translates to CASSVKRGRVPAAYEQYV.

The chain has TRBV11-2 and TRBJ1-5; perhaps TRBD1 as D (6 bases). The CDR3 runs 15 residues. Germline V lookup: CDR1 SGHAT, CDR2 FQNNGV. V was trimmed by 5 bases and J by 4 bases, leaving 15 bases between them. CDR3 bases: TGTGCCAGCAGCCAAACTTCTACAGGGAATCAGCCCCAGCATTTT. This gives the protein CASSQTSTGNQPQHF. Using reference TRBV11-2 and TRBJ1-5 for the parts outside the CDR3, the full variable domain is EAGVAQSPRYKIIEKRQSVAFWCNPISGHATLYWYQQILGQGPKLLIQFQNNGVVDDSQLPKDRFSAERLKGVDSTLKIQPAKLEDSAVYLCASSQTSTGNQPQHFGDGTRLSIL.

The rearrangement links TRBV4-2 to TRBJ2-7, with a possible D match to TRBD1 (7 bases). CDR3 length: 16 amino acids. V was pared by 3 bases and J by 5 bases, with 20 bases between. From germline, CDR1 is LGHNA and CDR2 YNFKEQ. The CDR3 sequence: CASSHLDRDLGDEQYF. The DNA of the CDR3 is TGTGCCAGCAGCCACCTCGACAGGGACTTAGGCGACGAGCAGTACTTC.

The chain uses TRBV4-1 and TRBJ2-7; D is perhaps TRBD1 (6 bases). V was clipped by 1 base and J by 5 bases, with 9 bases between them. Germline V gene sequence: CDR1 MGHRA, CDR2 YSYEKL. The CDR3 length is 13 residues. The chain's CDR3 is CASSQVRGNEQYF. In nucleotides, the CDR3 is TGCGCCAGCAGCCAAGTTAGGGGGAACGAGCAGTACTTC.

This rearrangement joins TRBV2 to TRBJ1-4, with 8 positions matching TRBD1. CDR3 length equals 12 residues. V lost 6 bases and J lost 8; bases outside the gene matches: 2. From germline, CDR1 is SNHLY and CDR2 FYNNEI. CDR3 sequence: CASRTGGEKLFF. CDR3 DNA: TGTGCCAGCAGAACAGGGGGGGAAAAACTGTTTTTT.

In this sample, this clonotype turned up a few times. The chain uses TRBV5-5 and TRBJ2-7, with 7 bases lining up with TRBD1. CDR1 and CDR2 (germline): SGHKS, YYEKEE (reference sequence). The CDR3 runs 15 residues. V was pared by 0 bases and J by 1 base, with 4 bases of the junction left unmatched. CDR3 region: CASSLAGGRSYEQYV. The CDR3 bases are TGTGCCAGCAGCTTGGCAGGGGGACGATCCTACGAGCAGTACGTC.

The V gene is TRBV7-3, the J gene TRBJ2-3; D is perhaps TRBD2 (6 bases). This CDR3 has 17 residues. CDR1 is SGHTA, CDR2 FQGTGA, per germline. V was clipped by 5 bases and J by 5 bases, with 23 bases between them. CDR3 region: CASSVTRPGTAKDTQYF. CDR3 sequence (DNA): TGTGCCAGCAGCGTTACCCGACCCGGGACTGCCAAAGATACGCAGTATTTT.

The genes are TRBV7-2 and TRBJ1-2; no clear D. The V end was cut by 2 bases, the J end by 7 bases, with 14 bases between. The CDR3 runs 14 residues. Germline CDR1 reads SGHTA; CDR2 reads FQGNSA. The CDR3 reads CASSLLGLSAGYTF. CDR3 DNA: TGTGCCAGCAGCTTATTGGGTCTGTCTGCTGGCTACACCTTC.

This chain joins TRBV5-1 and TRBJ1-4; no reliable D call. Germline loops: CDR1 SGHRS, CDR2 YFSETQ. Trimming took 4 bases from V and 8 from J, leaving 12 bases between them. The CDR3 runs to 13 residues. The CDR3 loop reads CASSPGNIEKLFF. CDR3 DNA sequence: TGCGCCAGCAGCCCCGGAAATATCGAAAAACTGTTTTTT. The variable domain in full, completed from reference TRBV5-1 and TRBJ1-4, reads KAGVTQTPRYLIKTRGQQVTLSCSPISGHRSVSWYQQTPGQGLQFLFEYFSETQRNKGNFPGRFSGRQFSNSRSEMNVSTLELGDSALYLCASSPGNIEKLFFGSGTQLSVL.

The sample holds a few counts of this clonotype. The chain has TRBV5-5 and TRBJ2-3, with 10 bases that match TRBD1. The V and J ends lost 0 bases and 3 bases, in that order; junction bases with no gene match: 7. This CDR3 contains 17 residues. Germline CDR1 SGHKS, CDR2 YYEKEE (reference sequence). Written as DNA, the CDR3 is TGTGCCAGCAGCTTGGGAGCCGGGACAGGGGCAACAGATACGCAGTATTTT. This sequence encodes CASSLGAGTGATDTQYF.

This clonotype was seen only a few times. The V gene is TRBV2, the J gene TRBJ1-5; D not resolved. The CDR3 loop spans 13 amino acids. The V gene's germline CDR1 is SNHLY and CDR2 FYNNEI. Trimming cost V 7 bases and J 9 bases, with 16 bases left between them. The CDR3 DNA sequence: TGTGCCAGCACCCTCGGGTGGCTGTTGCCCCAGCATTTT. It yields the protein CASTLGWLLPQHF.

V is TRBV9 and J is TRBJ2-3; 8 bases are shared with TRBD2. After removal of 6 bases from V and 2 bases from J, the junction contained 5 bases not matched to a gene. Looked up from germline, CDR1 is SGDLS and CDR2 is YYNGEE. The CDR3 contains 14 residues. The CDR3 is CASTAGVTTDTQYF. CDR3 in DNA: TGTGCCAGCACAGCGGGGGTCACCACAGATACGCAGTATTTT.

V and J are TRBV19 and TRBJ2-5; 7 bases match TRBD1. Germline V gene lookup returns CDR1 LNHDA and CDR2 SQIVND (reference sequence). The CDR3 runs to 15 residues. V trimming: 7 bases; J trimming: 4 bases; junction bases outside the gene matches: 12. The CDR3 is CASTPGTAIGETQYF. The DNA of the CDR3 is TGTGCCAGTACCCCCGGGACAGCCATAGGAGAGACCCAGTACTTC.

At least ten counts were recorded for this clonotype. The chain joins TRBV4-3 to TRBJ2-3; either TRBD1 or TRBD2 may fit D (7 bases each). V shed 0 bases and J shed 5 bases, with 21 bases lying between them. The CDR3 runs 18 residues. In germline, CDR1 is LGHNA, CDR2 YSLEER. CDR3: CASSQEYSFQGGVDTQYF. The CDR3 bases are TGCGCCAGCAGCCAAGAGTATTCGTTCCAGGGGGGGGTAGATACGCAGTATTTT.

The chain links TRBV20-1 to TRBJ1-2, with a weak D call TRBD1 (6 bases). This CDR3 has 14 amino acids. V gave up 5 bases and J gave up 4 bases, with 17 bases separating them. CDR1 is DFQATT and CDR2 is SNEGSKA in the germline V gene (reference sequence). CDR3 sequence reads: CSASFGGPSYGYTF. As DNA, the CDR3 is TGCAGTGCTTCATTTGGGGGGCCTAGCTATGGCTACACCTTC.

The V call is TRBV4-2, the J call TRBJ1-6; D not resolved. From germline, CDR1 is LGHNA and CDR2 YNFKEQ. This CDR3 comprises 16 residues. Trimming stripped 0 bases from V and 0 bases from J, with 6 bases between. In DNA form, the CDR3 reads TGTGCCAGCAGCCAAGAATGGACCTCCTATAATTCACCCCTCCACTTT. Its translation: CASSQEWTSYNSPLHF.

For this clonotype: A much larger clone lies one base from this, so it may be a read error. V and J are TRBV6-6 and TRBJ1-1; 10 bases line up with TRBD1. From germline, CDR1 is MNHNY and CDR2 SVGAGI (reference sequence). J gave up 6 bases and V 5 bases, and 9 bases lay outside the gene matches. The length of the CDR3 is 15 residues. The CDR3 region has the DNA TGTGCCAGCAGTAAGACGACAGGGGGCCGTTCTGAAGCTTTCTTT. It yields the protein CASSKTTGGRSEAFF.

This clonotype was recorded a few times. The chain carries TRBV14 and TRBJ1-2; 7 bases match TRBD1. Germline CDR1 SGHDN, CDR2 FVKESK. The CDR3 length is 16 residues. V lost 4 bases, J lost 5 bases, and 13 bases stayed unmatched. The CDR3 DNA follows: TGTGCCAGCAGCCCCCCAGGGGGTCCTTTTGGTTATGGCTACACCTTC. Residues: CASSPPGGPFGYGYTF.

This clonotype was detected a few times. The rearrangement uses TRBV7-2 and TRBJ1-2; TRBD1 is a possible D gene (5 bases). This CDR3 has 15 amino acids. Trimming shortened V by 5 bases and J by 12 bases, and 25 bases separated the two germline ends. Looked up from germline, CDR1 is SGHTA and CDR2 is FQGNSA. The CDR3 reads CASSADRFSTQLNTF. Written as DNA, the CDR3 is TGTGCCAGCAGCGCTGACAGATTCTCAACACAATTAAACACCTTC. Complete variable domain (other parts from reference TRBV7-2 and TRBJ1-2): GAGVSQSPSNKVTEKGKDVELRCDPISGHTALYWYRQSLGQGLEFLIYFQGNSAPDKSGLPSDRFSAERTGGSVSTLTIQRTQQEDSAVYLCASSADRFSTQLNTFGSGTRLTVV.

The rearrangement links TRBV20-1 to TRBJ2-1; possible D gene TRBD1, 5 bases. The CDR3 covers 13 residues. V dropped 7 bases and J dropped 6 bases, with 16 bases sitting between them. Germline CDR1 and CDR2: DFQATT and SNEGSKA (reference sequence). The CDR3 reads CSVLGQVFNEQFF. The CDR3 DNA sequence: TGCAGTGTTTTGGGGCAGGTTTTCAATGAGCAGTTCTTC.